A selection of T cell receptor beta chains follows, all from one sample in a study of cytomegalovirus exposure and HLA in healthy donors. Libraries were prepared by immunoSEQ multiplex PCR; TCRdb keeps only in-frame clonotypes and omits some of them. This sample has more than 55,000 clones, with 74% found just once. Sample: PBMCs. These receptors came from an older woman in good health and CMV-seropositive. Each CDR3 is given with its conserved first and last residue. D genes are given only for firm matches. Only part of the rows carry a size: once, few, many, or a class if the clone is expanded.

j_gene: TRBJ1-6; d_gene: TRBD1; v_gene: TRBV6-5; abundance: .; CDR3nt: TGTGCCAGCAAAGCCGTCGGGACAGGGAATTCACCCCTCCACTTT; CDR3aa: CASKAVGTGNSPLHF
j_gene: TRBJ1-2; d_gene: TRBD1; v_gene: TRBV19; abundance: .; CDR3nt: TGTGCCAGTAGTATCGGGGACAGGGGAACGACCAACTATGGCTACACCTTC; CDR3aa: CASSIGDRGTTNYGYTF
j_gene: TRBJ2-3; d_gene: TRBD2; v_gene: TRBV18; abundance: few; CDR3nt: TGTGCCAGCTCACTTCGGACTAGTGGTTTTCGGGCTACGCAGTATTTT; CDR3aa: CASSLRTSGFRATQYF
j_gene: TRBJ1-1; d_gene: TRBD1; v_gene: TRBV10-3; abundance: .; CDR3nt: TGTGCCATCAGTGTGGGGACAGCGAACACTGAAGCTTTCTTT; CDR3aa: CAISVGTANTEAFF
j_gene: TRBJ2-5; d_gene: .; v_gene: TRBV6-5; abundance: .; CDR3nt: TGTGCCAGCAGTTGGGGGGGGGAGGGGGTCCAAGAGACCCAGTACTTC; CDR3aa: CASSWGGEGVQETQYF
j_gene: TRBJ1-5; d_gene: .; v_gene: TRBV29-1; abundance: .; CDR3nt: TGCAGCGCCTCGGGAAGTAGCAATCAGCCCCAGCATTTT; CDR3aa: CSASGSSNQPQHF
j_gene: TRBJ2-3; d_gene: .; v_gene: TRBV5-1; abundance: .; CDR3nt: TGCGCCAGCAGCTTGAAGGCGGCCTTCGTGGGTGCAGATACGCAGTATTTT; CDR3aa: CASSLKAAFVGADTQYF
j_gene: TRBJ1-4; d_gene: .; v_gene: TRBV12-5; abundance: .; CDR3nt: TGTGCTAGTGGTTTAGAGGGAGTGGAAAAACTGTTTTTT; CDR3aa: CASGLEGVEKLFF
j_gene: TRBJ1-2; d_gene: TRBD1; v_gene: TRBV5-1; abundance: .; CDR3nt: TGCGCCAGCAGCCCGGGACAGGGTAATTTGGACTATGGCTACACCTTC; CDR3aa: CASSPGQGNLDYGYTF
j_gene: TRBJ1-1; d_gene: TRBD1; v_gene: TRBV9; abundance: .; CDR3nt: TGTGCCAGCAGCCCCAGAATACAGGGGTATGAAGCTTTCTTT; CDR3aa: CASSPRIQGYEAFF
j_gene: TRBJ2-6; d_gene: TRBD1; v_gene: TRBV30; abundance: .; CDR3nt: TGTGCCTGGAACAGGGGCCCTGGGGCCAACGTCCTGACTTTC; CDR3aa: CAWNRGPGANVLTF
j_gene: TRBJ2-2; d_gene: TRBD2; v_gene: TRBV29-1; abundance: once; CDR3nt: TGCAGCGCCAGACTAGCGGGGGGGCAAGGACCCGGGGAGCTGTTTTTT; CDR3aa: CSARLAGGQGPGELFF
j_gene: TRBJ1-4; d_gene: .; v_gene: TRBV6-5; abundance: .; CDR3nt: TGTGCCAGCAGTTACAGGGGAGGGGAAAAACTGTTTTTT; CDR3aa: CASSYRGGEKLFF
j_gene: TRBJ2-3; d_gene: .; v_gene: TRBV6-4; abundance: .; CDR3nt: TGTGCCAGCAGTGAACAGGGCGTTAATACGCAGTATTTT; CDR3aa: CASSEQGVNTQYF
j_gene: TRBJ2-3; d_gene: .; v_gene: TRBV4-1; abundance: .; CDR3nt: TGCGCCAGCAGCCAAGACTTAGCGGCGAGTCGTACTAGCACAGATACGCAGTATTTT; CDR3aa: CASSQDLAASRTSTDTQYF
j_gene: TRBJ1-6; d_gene: TRBD1; v_gene: TRBV7-8; abundance: .; CDR3nt: TGTGCCAGCAGCTTAAGGGGGCTGAATTCACCCCTCCACTTT; CDR3aa: CASSLRGLNSPLHF
j_gene: TRBJ2-5; d_gene: TRBD2; v_gene: TRBV10-3; abundance: .; CDR3nt: TGTGCCACCCGGGGGGTCCTCCAAGAGACCCAGTACTTC; CDR3aa: CATRGVLQETQYF
j_gene: TRBJ1-3; d_gene: .; v_gene: TRBV5-1; abundance: .; CDR3nt: TGCGCCAGCAGTCCACAAGAGGGCAACACCATATATTTT; CDR3aa: CASSPQEGNTIYF
j_gene: TRBJ1-2; d_gene: TRBD1; v_gene: TRBV2; abundance: .; CDR3nt: TGTGCCAGCAGCCTGGGACAGGACTATGGCTACACCTTC; CDR3aa: CASSLGQDYGYTF
j_gene: TRBJ1-3; d_gene: .; v_gene: TRBV5-1; abundance: few; CDR3nt: TGCGCCAGCAGCTTGGGACACCGCATCTCTGGAAACACCATATATTTT; CDR3aa: CASSLGHRISGNTIYF
j_gene: TRBJ1-2; d_gene: .; v_gene: TRBV6-1; abundance: once; CDR3nt: TGTGCCAGCAGTGCTGAACCTAGAGGTGGCTACACCTTC; CDR3aa: CASSAEPRGGYTF
j_gene: TRBJ2-1; d_gene: .; v_gene: TRBV10-3; abundance: .; CDR3nt: TGTGCCATCAGTCCTTTAACGGGTGGCTCCTACAATGAGCAGTTCTTC; CDR3aa: CAISPLTGGSYNEQFF
j_gene: TRBJ2-7; d_gene: .; v_gene: TRBV4-1; abundance: .; CDR3nt: TGCGCCAGCAGCCAATCCGGCTTCGGGTATACGAACGAGCAGTACTTC; CDR3aa: CASSQSGFGYTNEQYF
j_gene: TRBJ1-5; d_gene: .; v_gene: TRBV5-1; abundance: .; CDR3nt: TGCGCCAGCAGCTTAACTGGGGGGGGTCAGCCCCAGCATTTT; CDR3aa: CASSLTGGGQPQHF
j_gene: TRBJ2-1; d_gene: TRBD1; v_gene: TRBV13; abundance: .; CDR3nt: TGTGCCAGCAGCCTATCCGGGACAGAATACAATGAGCAGTTCTTC; CDR3aa: CASSLSGTEYNEQFF
j_gene: TRBJ1-4; d_gene: .; v_gene: TRBV6-6; abundance: once; CDR3nt: TGTGCCAGCAGTTACGACTCGATTGAGGAAAAACTGTTTTTT; CDR3aa: CASSYDSIEEKLFF